Following are 7 T cell receptor beta chains from one sample sequenced in a study of T cell responses to AZD1222 COVID-19 vaccine. The assay was immunoSEQ multiplex PCR, and TCRdb's table has in-frame clones only and misses some. The repertoire has approximately 130,000 clones, 75% to 85% of them found once; the top ten carry roughly a quarter. The starting material was peripheral blood, obtained 28 days after the second AZD1222 dose. These receptors all come from an adult who received the AZD1222 COVID-19 vaccine.

The chain carries TRBV28 and TRBJ1-1; D remains unclear. The CDR3 runs 11 residues. Trimming pared 2 bases from V and 6 bases from J, leaving 4 bases between. Germline V gene sequence: CDR1 MDHEN, CDR2 SYDVKM. This chain's CDR3 is CASSLGPEAFF. The CDR3 DNA is TGTGCCAGCAGTTTAGGGCCTGAAGCTTTCTTT.

This chain connects TRBV6-5 to TRBJ2-3; possible D gene TRBD2, 6 bases. CDR1 MNHEY and CDR2 SVGAGI come from the germline V gene. Trimming stripped 7 bases from V and 4 bases from J, with 12 bases between. The CDR3 contains 13 residues. The CDR3 coding sequence is TGTGCCAGCACCCCTCCGGGGGCAGATACGCAGTATTTT. It encodes CASTPPGADTQYF.

The chain uses TRBV7-3 and TRBJ2-3, with 8 bases fitting TRBD2. Unmatched junction bases numbered 5, after V lost 5 bases and J lost 1 base. Germline V CDR1 and CDR2: SGHTA, FQGTGA. The CDR3 has 15 residues. The CDR3 spells CASSRLAYGTDTQYF. The DNA of the CDR3 is TGTGCCAGCAGCAGACTAGCGTATGGCACAGATACGCAGTATTTT.

This sequence joins TRBV7-9 and TRBJ2-4; D call uncertain. The CDR3 has 15 amino acids. Trimming stripped 1 base from V and 2 bases from J, with 9 bases between. The V gene's germline CDR1 is SEHNR and CDR2 FQNEAQ (reference sequence). CDR3 sequence (DNA): TGTGCCAGCAGCTTAGTGTTGACTTCCAAAAACATTCAGTACTTC. Protein: CASSLVLTSKNIQYF.

The chain joins TRBV7-2 to TRBJ1-4, with a possible D match to TRBD1 (5 bases). The germline V gene has CDR1 SGHTA and CDR2 FQGNSA. The ends were cut back, 5 bases at V and 4 bases at J, with 14 bases in the middle. This CDR3 is 15 amino acids long. CDR3 in DNA: TGTGCCAGCAGCCGCACAGGCCCAGATAATGAAAAACTGTTTTTT. Translation: CASSRTGPDNEKLFF.

V gene TRBV4-3 combines with J gene TRBJ2-3; 9 bases line up with TRBD2. With V trimmed by 1 base and J by 5 bases, 7 bases remained unmatched. Germline V lookup: CDR1 LGHNA, CDR2 YSLEER. The CDR3 length is 16 residues. The CDR3 DNA follows: TGCGCCAGCAGCCAAGCAGGGCTAGCGGGGTTAGATACGCAGTATTTT. It specifies CASSQAGLAGLDTQYF.

This CDR3 reads CASSLGGRGGHNEKLFF. CDR3 coding DNA: TGTGCCAGCAGCTTAGGTGGTCGTGGGGGACATAATGAAAAACTGTTTTTT. V usage is TRBV7-9 and J usage is TRBJ1-4, with D perhaps TRBD1 (6 bases). The V gene lost 1 base and the J gene lost 4 bases, with 16 bases spanning the gap. The CDR3 has 17 amino acids. CDR1 is SEHNR and CDR2 is FQNEAQ in the germline V gene (reference sequence).